This TCR beta chain comes out of a study of PD-L1 blockade in urothelial cancer. The wider study: Atezolizumab (1,200 mg intravenously every 3 weeks) began in the mid-2010s for patients. Analysis of blood occurred 3 weeks (second dose) and 6 weeks after treatment start.

Time point denoted: pretreatment peripheral blood. Assay used: immunoSEQ multiplex PCR; TCRdb lists only in-frame clones, some missing. Found here are tens of thousands of clones, 87% of them singletons; the top ten hold 14% to 15%. Comment on this clone: Its specificity is not known.

Overall study results and limits: Survival was better when pretreatment blood TCR clonality fell below the median. Larger 3-week expansion of tumor-associated blood clones was seen in durable-benefit patients.

This CDR3 region has 15 residues. Germline CDR1 SGHDN, CDR2 FVKESK. V gave up 2 bases and J gave up 2 bases; unmatched junction bases: 3. This sequence was found in a woman aged 55-75 years with urothelial cancer. V usage is TRBV14 and J usage is TRBJ2-1; 7 nucleotides line up with TRBD2. Sequencing was performed on PBMCs, taken around atezolizumab (anti-PD-L1) treatment. CDR3 sequence: CASSQYSGPYNEQFF. CDR3 bases: TGTGCCAGCAGCCAATATAGCGGGCCCTACAATGAGCAGTTCTTC.